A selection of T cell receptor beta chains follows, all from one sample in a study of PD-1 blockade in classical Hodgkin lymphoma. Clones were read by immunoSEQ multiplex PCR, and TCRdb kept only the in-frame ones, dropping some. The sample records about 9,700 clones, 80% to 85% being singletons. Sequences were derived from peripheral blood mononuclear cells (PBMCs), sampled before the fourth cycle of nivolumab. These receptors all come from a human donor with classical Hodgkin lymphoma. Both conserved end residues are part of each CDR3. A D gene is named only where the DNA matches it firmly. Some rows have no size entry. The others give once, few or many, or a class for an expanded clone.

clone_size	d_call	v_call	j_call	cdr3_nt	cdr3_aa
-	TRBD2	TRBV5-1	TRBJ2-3	TGCGCCAGCAGCTTGGGCCTCCGTGGCGGGGGGGACACAGATACGCAGTATTTT	CASSLGLRGGGDTDTQYF
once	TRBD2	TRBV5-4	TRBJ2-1	TGTGCCAGCAGCTACCGACTAGCGGGAGTAGATGAGCAGTTCTTC	CASSYRLAGVDEQFF
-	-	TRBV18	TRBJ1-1	TGTGCCAGCTCACTCGTTTGGGGAGATGGACAGGAAGCTTTCTTT	CASSLVWGDGQEAFF
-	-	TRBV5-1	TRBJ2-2	TGCGCCAGCAGCTTGGCCGGAAGGGGTACCGGGGAGCTGTTTTTT	CASSLAGRGTGELFF
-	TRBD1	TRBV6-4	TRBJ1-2	TGTGCCAGCAGCCCGACAGGGGTTGATGGCTACACCTTC	CASSPTGVDGYTF
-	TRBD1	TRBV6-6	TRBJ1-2	TGTGCCAGCAGTCCCGGGACAGGAGTCTATGGCTACACCTTC	CASSPGTGVYGYTF
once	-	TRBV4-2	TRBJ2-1	TGTGCCAGCAGCCCGAAGGCTGGAGGAGATCTCAATGAGCAGTTCTTC	CASSPKAGGDLNEQFF
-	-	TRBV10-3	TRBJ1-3	TGTGCCATCAGTGGTGCTTTTGGAAACACCATATATTTT	CAISGAFGNTIYF
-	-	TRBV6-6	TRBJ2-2	TGTGCCAGCACCCCCGGGACTCGATCGCCCAGGGGGTTTTTT	CASTPGTRSPRGFF
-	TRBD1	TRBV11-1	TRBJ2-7	TGTGCCAGCAGCCGCGACAGGGGGGCATTGTACGAGCAGTACTTC	CASSRDRGALYEQYF
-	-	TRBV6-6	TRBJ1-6	TGTGCCAGCAGTTCAGGACTGGGCGGTTCACCCCTCCACTTT	CASSSGLGGSPLHF
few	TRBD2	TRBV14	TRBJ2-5	TGTGCCAGCAGCCTCGAAGTGGGACTAGCTAGGGAGACCCAGTACTTC	CASSLEVGLARETQYF
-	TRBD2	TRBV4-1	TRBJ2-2	TGCGCCAGCAGCCCAGGACTAGCGGGGCCTTCGAACACCGGGGAGCTGTTTTTT	CASSPGLAGPSNTGELFF
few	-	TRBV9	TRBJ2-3	TGTGCCAGCAGCGTAAGGCGGGCCCCCGAAGCAGATACGCAGTATTTT	CASSVRRAPEADTQYF
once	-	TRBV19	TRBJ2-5	TGTGCCAGTAGTCTTGGGACAAATCAAGAGACCCAGTACTTC	CASSLGTNQETQYF
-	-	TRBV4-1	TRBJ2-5	TGCGCCAGCAGCCAAGAACGACCCGGGTATGAAGAGACCCAGTACTTC	CASSQERPGYEETQYF
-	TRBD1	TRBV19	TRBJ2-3	TGTGCCAGTAGTCCGGGGACAGGGACAGATACGCAGTATTTT	CASSPGTGTDTQYF
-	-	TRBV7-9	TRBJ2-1	TGTGCCAGCAGCTTAGAGCCACCTCCTAGAGACAATGAGCAGTTCTTC	CASSLEPPPRDNEQFF
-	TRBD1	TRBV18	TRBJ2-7	TGTGCCAGCTCAGCGACAGGGTTGCCCGTCTACGAGCAGTACTTC	CASSATGLPVYEQYF
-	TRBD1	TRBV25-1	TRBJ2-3	TGTGCCAGCGCCAACAGGGGGCACAGCGGTACGCAGTATTTT	CASANRGHSGTQYF
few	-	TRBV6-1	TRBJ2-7	TGTGCCAGCACCGAGCAGGGGCGACACCACGAGCAGTACTTC	CASTEQGRHHEQYF
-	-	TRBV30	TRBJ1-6	TGTGCCTGGAGTGGCCGCAGGGTGGTTATAGATTCACCCCTCCACTTT	CAWSGRRVVIDSPLHF
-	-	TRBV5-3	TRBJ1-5	TGTGCCAGAAGCTTAGGATTATTCAATCAGCCCCAGCATTTT	CARSLGLFNQPQHF
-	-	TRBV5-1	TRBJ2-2	TGCGCCAGCAGCCCAGGGACCTCAACCGGGGAGCTGTTTTTT	CASSPGTSTGELFF
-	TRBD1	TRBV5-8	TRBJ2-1	TGTGCCAGCAGCCTGGGACAGGCTTACAATGAGCAGTTCTTC	CASSLGQAYNEQFF
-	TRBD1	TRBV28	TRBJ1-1	TGTGCCAGCAGTTTATCGACAGGGGGGGTTACTGAAGCTTTCTTT	CASSLSTGGVTEAFF
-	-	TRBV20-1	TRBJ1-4	TGCAGTGCTCCGTACTATGAAAAACTGTTTTTT	CSAPYYEKLFF
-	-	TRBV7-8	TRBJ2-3	TGTGCCAGCAGCTTTTTCACAGATACGCAGTATTTT	CASSFFTDTQYF
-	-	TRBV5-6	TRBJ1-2	TGTGCCAGCAGCTTGGGGGCCCCTCCCTATGGCTACACCTTC	CASSLGAPPYGYTF
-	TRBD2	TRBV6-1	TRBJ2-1	TGTGCCAGCAGTGAGACTAGCGGGGGGGAATACAATGAGCAGTTCTTC	CASSETSGGEYNEQFF
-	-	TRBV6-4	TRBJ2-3	TGTGCCAGCAGTGACGAGGGATCTAGCACAGATACGCAGTATTTT	CASSDEGSSTDTQYF
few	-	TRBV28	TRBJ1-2	TGTGCGACCGGTAGGGGAATGGATGGCTACACCTTC	CATGRGMDGYTF
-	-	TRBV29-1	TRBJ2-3	TGCAGCGTTGAAGTAGAAAGGCCTCAAGTGGGCACAGATACGCAGTATTTT	CSVEVERPQVGTDTQYF
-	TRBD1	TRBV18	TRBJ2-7	TGTGCCAGCTCACCATCGACAGGGGTCGAGCAGTACTTC	CASSPSTGVEQYF
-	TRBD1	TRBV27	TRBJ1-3	TGTGCCAGCAGCAAGCTCAGGGGGACTGGAAACACCATATATTTT	CASSKLRGTGNTIYF
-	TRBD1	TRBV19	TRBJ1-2	TGTGCCAGTAGTGTACTCCGCGTGGGACAGGGCAGCTACACCTTC	CASSVLRVGQGSYTF
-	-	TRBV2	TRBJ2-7	TGTGCCAGCAGTGTATCACAGGTTAACTACGAGCAGTACTTC	CASSVSQVNYEQYF
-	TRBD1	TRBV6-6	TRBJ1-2	TGTGCCGCCCATCTAAGACAGGGGATGAACTATGGCTACACCTTC	CAAHLRQGMNYGYTF
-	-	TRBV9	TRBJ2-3	TGTGCCAGCAGCGCTGGGGAGGGGGCAATCACAGATACGCAGTATTTT	CASSAGEGAITDTQYF
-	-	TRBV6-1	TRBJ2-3	TGTGCCAGCAGAGTAGGCGATACGCAGTATTTT	CASRVGDTQYF
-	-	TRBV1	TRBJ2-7	TGCACCAGCAGCCGGGGGACTAGCGGGAGGCCCTACGAGCAGTACTTC	CTSSRGTSGRPYEQYF
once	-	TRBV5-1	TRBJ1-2	TGCGCCAGCAGCTCCGATCGGGGAAGACGGGGCTACACCTTC	CASSSDRGRRGYTF
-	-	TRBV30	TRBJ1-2	TGTGCCTGGAGTGTATGGTATGGCTACACCTTC	CAWSVWYGYTF
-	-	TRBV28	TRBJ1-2	TGTGCCAGCAGTTTAGCGGGAGGATATGGCTACACCTTC	CASSLAGGYGYTF
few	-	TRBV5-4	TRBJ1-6	TGTGCCAGCAGCCGGACCCAATATAATTCACCCCTCCACTTT	CASSRTQYNSPLHF